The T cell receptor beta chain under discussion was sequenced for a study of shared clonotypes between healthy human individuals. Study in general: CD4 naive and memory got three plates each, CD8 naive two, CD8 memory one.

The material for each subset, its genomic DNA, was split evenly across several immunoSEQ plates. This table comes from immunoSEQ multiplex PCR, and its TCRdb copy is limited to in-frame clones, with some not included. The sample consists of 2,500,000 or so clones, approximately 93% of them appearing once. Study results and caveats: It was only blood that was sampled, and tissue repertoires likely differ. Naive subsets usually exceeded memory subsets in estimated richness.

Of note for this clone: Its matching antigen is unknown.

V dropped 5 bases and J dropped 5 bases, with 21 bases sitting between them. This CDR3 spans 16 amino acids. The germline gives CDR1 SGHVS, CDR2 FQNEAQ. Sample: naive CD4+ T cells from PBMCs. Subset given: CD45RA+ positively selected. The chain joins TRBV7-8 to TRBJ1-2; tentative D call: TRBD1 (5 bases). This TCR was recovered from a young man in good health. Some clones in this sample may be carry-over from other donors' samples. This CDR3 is CASSAKETENIYGYTF. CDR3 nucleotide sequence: TGTGCCAGCAGCGCTAAGGAGACAGAGAATATTTATGGCTACACCTTC. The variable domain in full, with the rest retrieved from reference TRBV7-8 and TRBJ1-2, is GAGVSQSPRYKVAKRGQDVALRCDPISGHVSLFWYQQALGQGPEFLTYFQNEAQLDKSGLPSDRFFAERPEGSVSTLKIQRTQQEDSAVYLCASSAKETENIYGYTFGSGTRLTVV.